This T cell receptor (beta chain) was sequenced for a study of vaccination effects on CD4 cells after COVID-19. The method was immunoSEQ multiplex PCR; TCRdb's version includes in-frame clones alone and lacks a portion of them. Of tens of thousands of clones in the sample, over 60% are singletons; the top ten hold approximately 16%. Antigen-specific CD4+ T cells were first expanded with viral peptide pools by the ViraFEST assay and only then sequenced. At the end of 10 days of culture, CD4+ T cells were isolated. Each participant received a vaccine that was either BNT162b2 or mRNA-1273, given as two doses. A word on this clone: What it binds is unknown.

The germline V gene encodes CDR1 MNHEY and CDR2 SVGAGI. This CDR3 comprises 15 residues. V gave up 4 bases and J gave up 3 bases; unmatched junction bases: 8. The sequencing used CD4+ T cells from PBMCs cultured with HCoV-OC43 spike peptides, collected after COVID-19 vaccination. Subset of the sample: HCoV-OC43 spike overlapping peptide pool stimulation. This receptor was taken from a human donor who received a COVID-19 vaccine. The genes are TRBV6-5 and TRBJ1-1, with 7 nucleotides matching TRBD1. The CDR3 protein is CASSFDSTGYTEAFF. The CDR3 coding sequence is TGTGCCAGCAGTTTTGACTCGACAGGGTACACTGAAGCTTTCTTT.